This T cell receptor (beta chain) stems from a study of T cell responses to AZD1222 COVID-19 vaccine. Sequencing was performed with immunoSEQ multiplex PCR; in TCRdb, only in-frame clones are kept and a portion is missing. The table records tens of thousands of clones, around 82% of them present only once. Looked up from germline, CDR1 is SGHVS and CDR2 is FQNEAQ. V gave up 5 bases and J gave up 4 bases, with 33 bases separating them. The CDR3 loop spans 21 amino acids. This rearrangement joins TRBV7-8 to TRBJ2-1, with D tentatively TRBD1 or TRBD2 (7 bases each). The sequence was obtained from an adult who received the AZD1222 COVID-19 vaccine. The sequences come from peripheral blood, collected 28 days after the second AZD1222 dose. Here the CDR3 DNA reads TGTGCCAGCAGCGGGGACAGTAGGGCCGAGAGAGAGCGGGGAGATTACAATGAGCAGTTCTTC. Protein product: CASSGDSRAERERGDYNEQFF.